This TCR beta chain emerged from a study of blood T cell repertoires in COVID-19. Study information: There were acute and convalescent COVID-19 samples, and they came from the United States, Italy and Spain. Sources were T cells, B-cell-depleted T cells, or PBMCs; the material itself was cDNA or gDNA.

Per the study methods: Estimated nucleated cell counts came from reference gene primer amplification. The repertoire was sequenced with immunoSEQ multiplex PCR; TCRdb's copy has only in-frame clones and lacks some. D and trimming come from the DNA, and the V and J calls and clone size come from that table. Of 200,000 to 250,000 clones in the sample, roughly 85% are singletons; the top ten hold roughly 3.2%. The germline V gene encodes CDR1 SGHDT and CDR2 YYEEEE. CDR3 length: 19 residues. V gave up 4 bases and J gave up 4 bases; unmatched junction bases: 20. The specimen sequenced was peripheral blood. The gene calls are TRBV5-6 and TRBJ2-1; 7 nucleotides line up with TRBD1. This receptor was obtained from a woman younger than 35 with acute or convalescent COVID-19. CDR3 residues: CASSPLEQGSTRNYNEQFF. The CDR3 region has the DNA TGTGCCAGCAGCCCACTAGAACAGGGGTCCACACGAAATTACAATGAGCAGTTCTTC.